This TCR beta chain was captured in a study of T cells in Graves' hyperthyroidism and ophthalmopathy. Trimming cost V 4 bases and J 2 bases; bases outside gene matches: 5. The CDR3 covers 15 residues. The germline CDR1 and CDR2 sequences are SNHLY and FYNNEI. This clonotype was detected a few times. RNA transcripts were the template for amplifying TCR beta CDR3 regions. During a first-round RT-PCR of the TCR CDR3, the HTBI primer set was used. TCRdb re-analysed the multiplex PCR reads in MiXCR, keeping a single row per CDR3 protein. The sample lists roughly 510,000 distinct CDR3 sequences, 40% to 50% occurring once.

The sequencing sample was made of peripheral blood or thyroid tissue (not recorded which). The receptor was isolated from an adult woman with Graves' disease, either hyperthyroidism or ophthalmopathy (not recorded which). This sequence joins TRBV2 and TRBJ2-1; TRBD1 aligns across 7 bases. CDR3 loop: CASSVVQGTYNEQFF. CDR3 nucleotide sequence: TGTGCCAGCAGTGTGGTACAGGGGACCTACAATGAGCAGTTCTTC.